A single TCR beta chain is shown here with its context. Its specificity is unknown. The PCR contained 60 Vbeta and 13 Jbeta primers. The method was immunoSEQ multiplex PCR; TCRdb's version includes in-frame clones alone and lacks a portion of them. The top ten clones hold 1% to 1.5% of a sample with some 130,000 clones, approximately 83% of them seen once. The V end was cut by 5 bases, the J end by 6 bases, with 16 bases between. The CDR3 length is 15 residues. The germline CDR1 and CDR2 sequences are SEHNR and FQNEAQ (reference sequence). This entry belongs to a study of cytomegalovirus exposure and HLA in healthy donors. Findings and limits, study-wide: A further, later analysis showed that HLA-associated TCR beta chains (compared with equally common others) were more clonally expanded.

Material for sequencing was PBMCs. The source of this sequence is a girl aged 2 to 10 in good health and CMV-seronegative. The chain recombines TRBV7-9 with TRBJ1-4, with TRBD1 as a possible D gene (5 bases). CDR3 loop: CASSPAGGSDEKLFF. The DNA of the CDR3 is TGTGCCAGCAGCCCCGCGGGGGGATCTGATGAAAAACTGTTTTTT.